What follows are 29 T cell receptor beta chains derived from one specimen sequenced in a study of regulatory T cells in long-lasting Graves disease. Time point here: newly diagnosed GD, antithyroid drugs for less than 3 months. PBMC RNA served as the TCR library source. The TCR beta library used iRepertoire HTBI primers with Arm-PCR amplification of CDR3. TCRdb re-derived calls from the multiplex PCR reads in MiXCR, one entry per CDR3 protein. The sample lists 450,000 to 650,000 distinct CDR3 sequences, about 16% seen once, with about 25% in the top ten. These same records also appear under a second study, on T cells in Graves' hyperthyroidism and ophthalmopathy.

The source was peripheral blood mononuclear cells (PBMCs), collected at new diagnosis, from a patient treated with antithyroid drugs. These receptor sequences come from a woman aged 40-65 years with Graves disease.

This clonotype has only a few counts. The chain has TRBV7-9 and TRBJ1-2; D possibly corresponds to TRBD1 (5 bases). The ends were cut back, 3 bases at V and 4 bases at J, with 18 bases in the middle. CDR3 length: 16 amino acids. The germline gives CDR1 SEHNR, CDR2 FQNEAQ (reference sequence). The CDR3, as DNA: TGTGCCAGCAGCTTTGGGGGAGGCCCCGGGAGCTATGGCTACACCTTC. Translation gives CASSFGGGPGSYGYTF.

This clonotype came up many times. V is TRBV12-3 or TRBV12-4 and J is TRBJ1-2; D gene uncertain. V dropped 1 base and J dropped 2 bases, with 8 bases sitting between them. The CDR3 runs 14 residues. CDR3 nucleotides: TGTGCCAGCAGTTTAGATGCGGGAAACTATGGCTACACCTTC. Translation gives CASSLDAGNYGYTF.

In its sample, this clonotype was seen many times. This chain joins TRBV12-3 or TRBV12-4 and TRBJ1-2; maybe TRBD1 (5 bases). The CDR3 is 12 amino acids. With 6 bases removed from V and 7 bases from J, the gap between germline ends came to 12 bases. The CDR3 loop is CASRQRTSGYTF. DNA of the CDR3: TGTGCCAGCAGACAACGGACATCTGGCTACACCTTC.

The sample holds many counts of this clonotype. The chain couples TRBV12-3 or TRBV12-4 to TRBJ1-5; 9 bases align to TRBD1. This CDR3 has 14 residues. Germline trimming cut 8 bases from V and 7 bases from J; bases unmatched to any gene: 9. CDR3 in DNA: TGTGCCAGCGGCGTCGGGACAGGGTTCCAGCCCCAGCATTTT. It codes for CASGVGTGFQPQHF.

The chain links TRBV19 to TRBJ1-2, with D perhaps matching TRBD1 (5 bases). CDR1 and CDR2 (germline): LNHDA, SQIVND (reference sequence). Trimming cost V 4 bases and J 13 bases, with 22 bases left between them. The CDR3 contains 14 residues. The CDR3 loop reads CASSTSGTPSRSTF. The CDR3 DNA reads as TGTGCCAGTAGTACCTCCGGGACCCCTAGCCGTTCCACCTTC. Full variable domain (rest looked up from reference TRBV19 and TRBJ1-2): DGGITQSPKYLFRKEGQNVTLSCEQNLNHDAMYWYRQDPGQGLRLIYYSQIVNDFQKGDIAEGYSVSREKKESFPLTVTSAQKNPTAFYLCASSTSGTPSRSTFGSGTRLTVV.

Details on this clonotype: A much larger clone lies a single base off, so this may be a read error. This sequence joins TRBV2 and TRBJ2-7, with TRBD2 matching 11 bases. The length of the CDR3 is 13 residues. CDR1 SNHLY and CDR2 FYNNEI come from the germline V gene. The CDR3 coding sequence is TGTGCCAGCAGCTCCGGACTAGCGGGCGAGCAGTGCTTC. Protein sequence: CASSSGLAGEQCF. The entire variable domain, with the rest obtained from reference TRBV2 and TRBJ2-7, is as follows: EPEVTQTPSHQVTQMGQEVILRCVPISNHLYFYWYRQILGQKVEFLVSFYNNEISEKSEIFDDQFSVERPDGSNFTLKIRSTKLEDSAMYFCASSSGLAGEQCFGPGTRLTVT.

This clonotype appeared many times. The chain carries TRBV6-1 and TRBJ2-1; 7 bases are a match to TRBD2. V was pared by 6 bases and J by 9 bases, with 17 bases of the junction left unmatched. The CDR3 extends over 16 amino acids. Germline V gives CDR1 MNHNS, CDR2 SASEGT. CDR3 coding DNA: TGTGCCAGCAGCTCGGGGAGGGAACGAAATTTTGGTGAGCAGTTCTTC. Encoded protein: CASSSGRERNFGEQFF.

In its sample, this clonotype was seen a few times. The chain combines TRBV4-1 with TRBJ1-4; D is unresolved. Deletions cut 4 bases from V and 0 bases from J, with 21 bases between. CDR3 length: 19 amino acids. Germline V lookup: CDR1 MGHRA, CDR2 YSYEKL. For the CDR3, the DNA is TGCGCCAGCAGCCGGAAGAGAGGTCCCCAGACTGCAACTAATGAAAAACTGTTTTTT. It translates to CASSRKRGPQTATNEKLFF.

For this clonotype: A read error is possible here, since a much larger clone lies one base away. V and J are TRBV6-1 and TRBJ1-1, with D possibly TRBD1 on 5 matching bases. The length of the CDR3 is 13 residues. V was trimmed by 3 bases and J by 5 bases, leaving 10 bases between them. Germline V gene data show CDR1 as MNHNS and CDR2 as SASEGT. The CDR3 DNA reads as TGTGCCAGCAGTGATAGTCCAGGGACTGAAGCTTTCTTT. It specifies CASSDSPGTEAFF.

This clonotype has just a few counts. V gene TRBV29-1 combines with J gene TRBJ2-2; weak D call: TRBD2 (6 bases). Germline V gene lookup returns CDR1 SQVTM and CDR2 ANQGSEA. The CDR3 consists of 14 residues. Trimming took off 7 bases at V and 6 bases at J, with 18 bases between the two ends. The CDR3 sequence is CSARSEGSAGELFF. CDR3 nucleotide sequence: TGCAGCGCTCGGTCGGAGGGGAGTGCCGGGGAGCTGTTTTTT.

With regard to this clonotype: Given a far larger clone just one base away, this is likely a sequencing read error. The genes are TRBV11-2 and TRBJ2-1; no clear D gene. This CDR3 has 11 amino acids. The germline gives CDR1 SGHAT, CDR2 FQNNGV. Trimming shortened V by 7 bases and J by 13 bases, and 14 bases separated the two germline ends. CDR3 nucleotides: TGTGCCAGCACCTTGCAAGAGACCCAGTTCTTC. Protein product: CASTLQETQFF. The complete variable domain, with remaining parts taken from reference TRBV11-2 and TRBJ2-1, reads EAGVAQSPRYKIIEKRQSVAFWCNPISGHATLYWYQQILGQGPKLLIQFQNNGVVDDSQLPKDRFSAERLKGVDSTLKIQPAKLEDSAVYLCASTLQETQFFGPGTRLTVL.

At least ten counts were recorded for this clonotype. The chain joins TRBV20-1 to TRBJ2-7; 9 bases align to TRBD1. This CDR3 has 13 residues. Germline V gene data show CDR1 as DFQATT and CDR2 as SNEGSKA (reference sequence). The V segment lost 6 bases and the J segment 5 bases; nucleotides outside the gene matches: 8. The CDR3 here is CSARDRVGNEQYF. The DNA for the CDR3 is TGCAGTGCCAGGGACAGGGTTGGTAACGAGCAGTACTTC.

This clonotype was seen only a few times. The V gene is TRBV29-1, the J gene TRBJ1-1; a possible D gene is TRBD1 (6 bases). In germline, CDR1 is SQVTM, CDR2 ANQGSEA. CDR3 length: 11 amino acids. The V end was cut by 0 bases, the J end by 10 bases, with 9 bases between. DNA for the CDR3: TGCAGCGTTGAAGATCAAGGGGGAGCTTTCTTT. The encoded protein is CSVEDQGGAFF. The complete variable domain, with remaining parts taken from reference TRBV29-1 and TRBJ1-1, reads SAVISQKPSRDICQRGTSLTIQCQVDSQVTMMFWYRQQPGQSLTLIATANQGSEATYESGFVIDKFPISRPNLTFSTLTVSNMSPEDSSIYLCSVEDQGGAFFGQGTRLTVV.

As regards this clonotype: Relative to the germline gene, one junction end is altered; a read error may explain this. Here the CDR3 DNA reads TGCGCCAACAGCCAGGGAGAAGAGCAGTTCTTC. The encoded protein is CANSQGEEQFF. The rearrangement links TRBV4-1 to TRBJ2-1; D is perhaps TRBD1 or TRBD2 (5 bases each). Germline V gene sequence: CDR1 MGHRA, CDR2 YSYEKL. The CDR3 spans 11 residues.

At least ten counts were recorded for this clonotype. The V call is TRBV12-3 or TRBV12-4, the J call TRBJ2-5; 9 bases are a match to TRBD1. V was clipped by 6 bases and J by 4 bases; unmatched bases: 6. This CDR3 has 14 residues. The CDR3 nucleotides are TGTGCCAGCAGCTTACAGGGGGCGGGAGAGACCCAGTACTTC. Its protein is CASSLQGAGETQYF.

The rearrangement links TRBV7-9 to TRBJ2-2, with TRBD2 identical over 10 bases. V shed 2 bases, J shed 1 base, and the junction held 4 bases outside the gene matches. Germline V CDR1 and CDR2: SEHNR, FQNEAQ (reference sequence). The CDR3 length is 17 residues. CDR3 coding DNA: TGTGCCAGCAGCTTACCGCTAGCGGGGGTGAACACCGGGGAGCTGTTTTTT. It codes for CASSLPLAGVNTGELFF.

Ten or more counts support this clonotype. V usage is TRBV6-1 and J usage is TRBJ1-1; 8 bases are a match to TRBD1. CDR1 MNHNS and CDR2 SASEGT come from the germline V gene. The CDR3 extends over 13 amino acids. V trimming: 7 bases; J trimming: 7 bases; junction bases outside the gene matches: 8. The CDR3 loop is CASTPDRGFEAFF. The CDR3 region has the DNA TGTGCCAGCACTCCAGACAGGGGTTTTGAAGCTTTCTTT.

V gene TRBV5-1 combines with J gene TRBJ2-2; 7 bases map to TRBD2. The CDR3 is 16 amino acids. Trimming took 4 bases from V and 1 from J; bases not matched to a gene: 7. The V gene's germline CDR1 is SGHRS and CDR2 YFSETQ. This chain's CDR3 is CASSLPIAGNTGELFF. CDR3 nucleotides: TGCGCCAGCAGCCTACCTATAGCGGGGAACACCGGGGAGCTGTTTTTT.

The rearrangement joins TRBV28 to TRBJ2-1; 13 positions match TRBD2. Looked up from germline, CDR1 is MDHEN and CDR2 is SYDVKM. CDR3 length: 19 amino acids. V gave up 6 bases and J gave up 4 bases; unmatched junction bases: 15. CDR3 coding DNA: TGTGCCAGCAGCTCACTAGCGGGAGGGGGACAACTCGGGTACAATGAGCAGTTCTTC. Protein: CASSSLAGGGQLGYNEQFF.

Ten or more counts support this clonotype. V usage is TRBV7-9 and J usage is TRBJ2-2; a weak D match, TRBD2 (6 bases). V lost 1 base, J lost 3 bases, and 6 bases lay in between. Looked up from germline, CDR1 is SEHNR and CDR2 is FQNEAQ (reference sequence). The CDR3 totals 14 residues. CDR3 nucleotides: TGTGCCAGCAGCTTAGGGAGGGACACCGGGGAGCTGTTTTTT. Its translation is CASSLGRDTGELFF.

CDR3 sequence (DNA): TGTGCCAGCAGCGTACAGGGGGACGGGGAGCTGTTTTTT. Translation: CASSVQGDGELFF. This rearrangement joins TRBV9 to TRBJ2-2; TRBD1 matches at 7 bases. The germline gives CDR1 SGDLS, CDR2 YYNGEE. The CDR3 length is 13 residues. V trimming: 1 base; J trimming: 7 bases; junction bases outside the gene matches: 1.

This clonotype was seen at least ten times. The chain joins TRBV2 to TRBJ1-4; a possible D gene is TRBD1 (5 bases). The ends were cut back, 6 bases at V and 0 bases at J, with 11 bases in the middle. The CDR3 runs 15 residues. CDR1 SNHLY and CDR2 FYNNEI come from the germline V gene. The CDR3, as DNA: TGTGCCAGCAGCCGGGACGGGGCAACTAATGAAAAACTGTTTTTT. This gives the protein CASSRDGATNEKLFF.

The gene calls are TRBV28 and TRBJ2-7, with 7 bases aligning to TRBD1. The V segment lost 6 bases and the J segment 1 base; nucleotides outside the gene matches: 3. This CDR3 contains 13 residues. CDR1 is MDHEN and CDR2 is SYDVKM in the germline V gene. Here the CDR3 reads CASRSGQSYEQYF. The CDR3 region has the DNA TGTGCCAGCAGATCGGGACAGTCCTACGAGCAGTACTTC.

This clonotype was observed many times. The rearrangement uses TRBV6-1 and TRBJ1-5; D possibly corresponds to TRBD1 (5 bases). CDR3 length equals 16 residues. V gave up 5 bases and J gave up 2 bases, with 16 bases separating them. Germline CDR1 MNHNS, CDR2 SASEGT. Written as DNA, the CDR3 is TGTGCCAGCAGTCTCCTGACAGTCCAGGGCAATCAGCCCCAGCATTTT. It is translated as CASSLLTVQGNQPQHF.

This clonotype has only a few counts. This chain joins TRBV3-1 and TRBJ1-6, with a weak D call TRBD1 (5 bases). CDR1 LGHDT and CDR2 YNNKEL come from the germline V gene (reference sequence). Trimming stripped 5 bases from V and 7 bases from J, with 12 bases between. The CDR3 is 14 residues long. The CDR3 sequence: CASSRGTENSPLHF. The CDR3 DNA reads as TGTGCCAGCAGCAGAGGGACGGAGAATTCACCCCTCCACTTT.

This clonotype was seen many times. The CDR3: CASKFFRQGMNTEAFF. The CDR3 bases are TGTGCCAGCAAGTTCTTCCGACAGGGGATGAACACTGAAGCTTTCTTT. V usage is TRBV2 and J usage is TRBJ1-1; 8 bases are shared with TRBD1. Losses at the gene ends were 7 bases for V and 0 bases for J; bases not matched to a gene: 10. The CDR3 contains 16 residues. Germline V CDR1 and CDR2: SNHLY, FYNNEI.

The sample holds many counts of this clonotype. Here the CDR3 reads CASSLPTDAKMKGLFF. As DNA, the CDR3 is TGTGCCAGCAGCCTCCCGACAGACGCCAAGATGAAGGGACTGTTTTTT. The V and J genes are TRBV7-9 and TRBJ1-4; possible D gene TRBD1, 5 bases. Looked up from germline, CDR1 is SEHNR and CDR2 is FQNEAQ (reference sequence). The CDR3 extends over 16 amino acids. V lost 5 bases and J lost 13, with 26 bases in between.

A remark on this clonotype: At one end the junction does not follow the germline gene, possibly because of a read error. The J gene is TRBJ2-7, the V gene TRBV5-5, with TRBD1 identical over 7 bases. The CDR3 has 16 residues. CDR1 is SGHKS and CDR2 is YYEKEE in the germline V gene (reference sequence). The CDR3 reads CASSPGQASTNYEQYF. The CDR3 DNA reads TGCGCCAGCAGCCCAGGACAGGCCTCCACCAACTACGAGCAGTACTTC.

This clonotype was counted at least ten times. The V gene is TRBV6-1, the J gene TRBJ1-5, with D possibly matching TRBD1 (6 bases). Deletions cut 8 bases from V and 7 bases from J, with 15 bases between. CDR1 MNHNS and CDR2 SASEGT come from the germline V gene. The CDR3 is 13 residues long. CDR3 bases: TGTGCCAGCGCAACGCAGGGGAGGCAGCCCCAGCATTTT. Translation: CASATQGRQPQHF.